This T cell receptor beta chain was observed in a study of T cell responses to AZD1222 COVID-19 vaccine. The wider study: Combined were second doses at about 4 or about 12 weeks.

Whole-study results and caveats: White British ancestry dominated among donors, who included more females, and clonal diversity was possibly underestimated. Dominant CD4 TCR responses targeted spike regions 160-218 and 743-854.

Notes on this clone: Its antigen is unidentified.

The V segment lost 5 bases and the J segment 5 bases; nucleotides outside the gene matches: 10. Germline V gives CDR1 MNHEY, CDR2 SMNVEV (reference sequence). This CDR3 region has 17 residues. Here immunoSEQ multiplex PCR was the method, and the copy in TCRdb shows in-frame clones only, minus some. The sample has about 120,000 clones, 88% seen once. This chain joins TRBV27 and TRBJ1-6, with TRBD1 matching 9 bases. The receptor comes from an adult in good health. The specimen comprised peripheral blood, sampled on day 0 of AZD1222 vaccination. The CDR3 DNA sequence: TGTGCCAGCAGTCGGAAAGGGACAGGGTGGGATAATTCACCCCTCCACTTT. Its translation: CASSRKGTGWDNSPLHF.